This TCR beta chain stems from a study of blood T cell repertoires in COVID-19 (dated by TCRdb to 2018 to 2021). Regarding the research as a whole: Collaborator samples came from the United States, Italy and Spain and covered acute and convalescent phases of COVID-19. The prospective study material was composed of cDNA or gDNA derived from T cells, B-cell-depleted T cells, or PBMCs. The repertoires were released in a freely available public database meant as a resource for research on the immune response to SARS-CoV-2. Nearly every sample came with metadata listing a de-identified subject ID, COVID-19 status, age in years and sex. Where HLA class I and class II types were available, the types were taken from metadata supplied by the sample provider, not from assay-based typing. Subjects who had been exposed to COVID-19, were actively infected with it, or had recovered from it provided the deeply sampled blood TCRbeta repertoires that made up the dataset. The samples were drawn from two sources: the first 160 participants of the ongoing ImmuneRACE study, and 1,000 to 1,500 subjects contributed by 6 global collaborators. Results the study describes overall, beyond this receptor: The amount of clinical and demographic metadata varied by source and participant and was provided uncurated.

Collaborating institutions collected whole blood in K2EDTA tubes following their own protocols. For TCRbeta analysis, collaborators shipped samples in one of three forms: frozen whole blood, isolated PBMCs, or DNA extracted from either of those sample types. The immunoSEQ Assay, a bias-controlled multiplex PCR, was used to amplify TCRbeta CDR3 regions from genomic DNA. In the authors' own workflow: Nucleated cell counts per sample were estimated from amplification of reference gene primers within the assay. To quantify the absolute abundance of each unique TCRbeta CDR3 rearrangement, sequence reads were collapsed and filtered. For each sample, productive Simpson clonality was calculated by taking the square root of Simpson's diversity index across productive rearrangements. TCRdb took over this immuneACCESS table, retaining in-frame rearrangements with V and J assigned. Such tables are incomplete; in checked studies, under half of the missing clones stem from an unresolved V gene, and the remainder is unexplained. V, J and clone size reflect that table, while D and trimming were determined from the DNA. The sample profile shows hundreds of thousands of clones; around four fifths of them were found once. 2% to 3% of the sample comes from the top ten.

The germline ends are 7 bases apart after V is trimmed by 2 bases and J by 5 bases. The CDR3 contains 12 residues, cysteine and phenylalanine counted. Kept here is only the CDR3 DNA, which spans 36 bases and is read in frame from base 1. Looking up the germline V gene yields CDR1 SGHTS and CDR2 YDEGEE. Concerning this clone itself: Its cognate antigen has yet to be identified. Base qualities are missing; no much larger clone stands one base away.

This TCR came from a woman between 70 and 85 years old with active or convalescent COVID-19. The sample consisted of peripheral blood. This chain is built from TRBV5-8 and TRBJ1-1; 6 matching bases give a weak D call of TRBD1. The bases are TGTGCCAGCAGCTTTAGGGGGACTGAAGCTTTCTTT. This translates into CASSFRGTEAFF.